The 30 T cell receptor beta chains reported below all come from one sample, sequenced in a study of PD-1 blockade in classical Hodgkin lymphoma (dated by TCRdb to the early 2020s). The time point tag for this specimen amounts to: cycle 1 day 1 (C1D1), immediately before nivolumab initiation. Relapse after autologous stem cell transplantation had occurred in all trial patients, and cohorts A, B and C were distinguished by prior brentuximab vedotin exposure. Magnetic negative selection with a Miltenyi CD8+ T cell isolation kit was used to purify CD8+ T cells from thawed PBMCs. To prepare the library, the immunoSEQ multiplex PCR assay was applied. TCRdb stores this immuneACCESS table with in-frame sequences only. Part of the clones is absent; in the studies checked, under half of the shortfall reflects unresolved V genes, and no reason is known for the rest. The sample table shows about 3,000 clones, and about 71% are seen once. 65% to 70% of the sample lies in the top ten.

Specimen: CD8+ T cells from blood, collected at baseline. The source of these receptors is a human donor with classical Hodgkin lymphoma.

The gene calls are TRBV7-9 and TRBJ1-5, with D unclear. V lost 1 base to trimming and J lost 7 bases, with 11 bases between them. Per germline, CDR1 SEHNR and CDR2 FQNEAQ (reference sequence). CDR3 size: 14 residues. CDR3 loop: CASSLDATGQPQHF. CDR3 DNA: TGTGCCAGCAGCTTAGACGCCACGGGGCAGCCCCAGCATTTT.

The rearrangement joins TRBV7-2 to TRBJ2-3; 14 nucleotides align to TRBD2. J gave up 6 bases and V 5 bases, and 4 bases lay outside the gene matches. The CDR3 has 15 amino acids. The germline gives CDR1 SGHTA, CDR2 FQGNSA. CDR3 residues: CASSPRTSGGDTQYF. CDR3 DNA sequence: TGTGCCAGCAGCCCCAGGACTAGCGGGGGGGATACGCAGTATTTT.

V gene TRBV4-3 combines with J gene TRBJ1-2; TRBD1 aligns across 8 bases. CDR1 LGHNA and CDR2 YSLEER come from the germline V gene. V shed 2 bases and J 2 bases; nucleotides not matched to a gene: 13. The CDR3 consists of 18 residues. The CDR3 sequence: CASSQSATGDHTNYGYTF. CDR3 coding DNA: TGCGCCAGCAGCCAATCCGCGACAGGGGATCACACCAACTATGGCTACACCTTC.

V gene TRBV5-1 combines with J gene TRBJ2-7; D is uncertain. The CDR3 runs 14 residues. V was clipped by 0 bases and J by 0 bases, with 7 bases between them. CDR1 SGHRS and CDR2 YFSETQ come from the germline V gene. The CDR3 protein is CASSLEYNSYEQYF. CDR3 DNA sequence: TGCGCCAGCAGCTTGGAGTATAACTCCTACGAGCAGTACTTC.

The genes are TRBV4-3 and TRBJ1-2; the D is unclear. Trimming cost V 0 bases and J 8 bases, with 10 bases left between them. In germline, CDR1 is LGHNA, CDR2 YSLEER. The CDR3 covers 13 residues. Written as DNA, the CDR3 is TGCGCCAGCAGCCAAGATAGTAAGGACGGCTACACCTTC. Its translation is CASSQDSKDGYTF.

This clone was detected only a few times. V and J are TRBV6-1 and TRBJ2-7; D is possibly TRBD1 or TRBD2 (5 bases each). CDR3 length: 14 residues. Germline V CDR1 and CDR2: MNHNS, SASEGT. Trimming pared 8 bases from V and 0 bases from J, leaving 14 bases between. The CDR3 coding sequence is TGTGCCAGCGGCTACGGGACCGACTCCTACGAGCAGTACTTC. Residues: CASGYGTDSYEQYF.

CDR3 DNA sequence: TGCGCCAGCAGCTTGGAAGTTAATGAGCAGTTCTTC. This translates into CASSLEVNEQFF. This chain connects TRBV5-1 to TRBJ2-1, with unresolved D. V lost 0 bases and J lost 7, with 5 bases in between. This CDR3 has 12 amino acids. Per the germline V gene, CDR1 is SGHRS and CDR2 is YFSETQ.

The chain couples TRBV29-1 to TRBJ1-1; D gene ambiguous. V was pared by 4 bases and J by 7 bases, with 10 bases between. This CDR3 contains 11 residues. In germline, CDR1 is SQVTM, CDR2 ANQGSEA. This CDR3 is CSVVALGEAFF. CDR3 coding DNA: TGCAGCGTTGTTGCGTTGGGTGAAGCTTTCTTT. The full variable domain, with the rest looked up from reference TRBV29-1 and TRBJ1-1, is SAVISQKPSRDICQRGTSLTIQCQVDSQVTMMFWYRQQPGQSLTLIATANQGSEATYESGFVIDKFPISRPNLTFSTLTVSNMSPEDSSIYLCSVVALGEAFFGQGTRLTVV.

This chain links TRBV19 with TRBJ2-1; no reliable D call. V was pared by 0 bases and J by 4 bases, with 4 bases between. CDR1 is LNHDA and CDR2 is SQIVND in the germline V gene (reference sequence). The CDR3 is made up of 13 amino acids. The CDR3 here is CASSIDGYNEQFF. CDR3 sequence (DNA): TGTGCCAGTAGTATAGACGGGTACAATGAGCAGTTCTTC. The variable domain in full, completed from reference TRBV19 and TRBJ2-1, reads DGGITQSPKYLFRKEGQNVTLSCEQNLNHDAMYWYRQDPGQGLRLIYYSQIVNDFQKGDIAEGYSVSREKKESFPLTVTSAQKNPTAFYLCASSIDGYNEQFFGPGTRLTVL.

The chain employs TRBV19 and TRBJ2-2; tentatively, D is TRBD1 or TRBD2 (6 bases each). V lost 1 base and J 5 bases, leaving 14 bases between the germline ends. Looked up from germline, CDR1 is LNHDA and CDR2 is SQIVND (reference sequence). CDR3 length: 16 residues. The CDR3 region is CASSIVSGGLTGELFF. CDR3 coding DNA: TGTGCCAGTAGTATAGTGTCCGGGGGCCTAACCGGGGAGCTGTTTTTT.

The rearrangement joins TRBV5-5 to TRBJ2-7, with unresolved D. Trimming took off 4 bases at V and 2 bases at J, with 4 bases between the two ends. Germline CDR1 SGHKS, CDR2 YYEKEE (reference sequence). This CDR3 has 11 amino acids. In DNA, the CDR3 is TGTGCCAGCAGCCAGACCTACGAGCAGTACTTC. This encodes CASSQTYEQYF.

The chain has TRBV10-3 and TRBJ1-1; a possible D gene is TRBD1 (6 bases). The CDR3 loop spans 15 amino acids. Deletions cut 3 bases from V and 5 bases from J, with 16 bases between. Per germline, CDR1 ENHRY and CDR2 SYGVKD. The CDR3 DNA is TGTGCCATCAGTGACTACCCCCGGGACATTACTGAAGCTTTCTTT. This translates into CAISDYPRDITEAFF.

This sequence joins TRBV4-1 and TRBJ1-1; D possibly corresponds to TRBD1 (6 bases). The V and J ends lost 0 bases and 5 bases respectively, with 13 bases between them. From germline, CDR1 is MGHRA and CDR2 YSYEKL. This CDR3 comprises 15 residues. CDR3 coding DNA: TGCGCCAGCAGCCAAGAAAACAGGGAAACAACTGAAGCTTTCTTT. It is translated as CASSQENRETTEAFF.

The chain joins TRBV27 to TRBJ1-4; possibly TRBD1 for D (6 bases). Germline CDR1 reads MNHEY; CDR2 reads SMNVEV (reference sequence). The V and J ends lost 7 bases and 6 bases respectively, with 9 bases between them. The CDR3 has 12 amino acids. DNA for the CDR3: TGTGCCAGCATGGGGGGCCATGAAAAACTGTTTTTT. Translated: CASMGGHEKLFF.

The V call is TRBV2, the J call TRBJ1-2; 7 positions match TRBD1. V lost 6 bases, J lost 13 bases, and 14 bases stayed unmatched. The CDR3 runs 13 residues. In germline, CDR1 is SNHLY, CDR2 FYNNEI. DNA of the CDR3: TGTGCCAGCAGGGACACAATCGACAGGGTGCGCACCTTC. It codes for CASRDTIDRVRTF.

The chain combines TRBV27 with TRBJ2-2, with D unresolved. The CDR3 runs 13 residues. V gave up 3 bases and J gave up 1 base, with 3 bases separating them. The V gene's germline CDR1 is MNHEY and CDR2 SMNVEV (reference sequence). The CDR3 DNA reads TGTGCCAGCAGTTTTAAGAACACCGGGGAGCTGTTTTTT. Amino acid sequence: CASSFKNTGELFF.

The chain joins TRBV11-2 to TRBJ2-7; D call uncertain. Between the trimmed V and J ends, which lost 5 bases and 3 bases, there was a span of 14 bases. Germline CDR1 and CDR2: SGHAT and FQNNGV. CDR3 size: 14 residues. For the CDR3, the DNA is TGTGCCAGCAGCCAGGCCGGGCCAAGCTACGAGCAGTACTTC. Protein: CASSQAGPSYEQYF. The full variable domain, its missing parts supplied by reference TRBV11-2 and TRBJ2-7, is EAGVAQSPRYKIIEKRQSVAFWCNPISGHATLYWYQQILGQGPKLLIQFQNNGVVDDSQLPKDRFSAERLKGVDSTLKIQPAKLEDSAVYLCASSQAGPSYEQYFGPGTRLTVT.

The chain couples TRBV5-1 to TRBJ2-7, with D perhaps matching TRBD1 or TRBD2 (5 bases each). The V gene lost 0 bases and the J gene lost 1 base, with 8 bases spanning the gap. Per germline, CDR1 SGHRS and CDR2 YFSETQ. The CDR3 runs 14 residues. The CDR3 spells CASSLGGRSYEQYF. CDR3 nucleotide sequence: TGCGCCAGCAGCTTGGGGGGACGGTCCTACGAGCAGTACTTC.

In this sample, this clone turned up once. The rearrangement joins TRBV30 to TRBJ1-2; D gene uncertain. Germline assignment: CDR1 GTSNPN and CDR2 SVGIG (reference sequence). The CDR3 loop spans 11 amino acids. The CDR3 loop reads CVYQENYGYTF. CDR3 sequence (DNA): TGTGTCTACCAGGAAAACTATGGCTACACCTTC.

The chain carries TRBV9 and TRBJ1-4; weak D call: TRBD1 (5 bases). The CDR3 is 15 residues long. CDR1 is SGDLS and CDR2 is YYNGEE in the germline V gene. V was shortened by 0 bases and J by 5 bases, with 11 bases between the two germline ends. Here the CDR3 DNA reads TGTGCCAGCAGCGTAGAGGCAGGACAAAATGAAAAACTGTTTTTT. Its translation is CASSVEAGQNEKLFF.

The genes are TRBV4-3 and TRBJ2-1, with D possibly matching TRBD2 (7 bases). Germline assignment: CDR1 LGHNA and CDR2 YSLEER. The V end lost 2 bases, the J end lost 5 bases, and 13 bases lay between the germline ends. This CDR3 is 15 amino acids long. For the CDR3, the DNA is TGCGCCAGCAGCCAACTCGCGGGGGCCAACAATGAGCAGTTCTTC. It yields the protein CASSQLAGANNEQFF.

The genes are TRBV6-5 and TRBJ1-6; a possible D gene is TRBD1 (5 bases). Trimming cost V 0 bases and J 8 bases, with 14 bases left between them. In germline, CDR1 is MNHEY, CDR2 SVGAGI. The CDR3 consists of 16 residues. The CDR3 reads CASSYSGRAEDSPLHF. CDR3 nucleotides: TGTGCCAGCAGTTACTCGGGCAGGGCCGAGGATTCACCCCTCCACTTT.

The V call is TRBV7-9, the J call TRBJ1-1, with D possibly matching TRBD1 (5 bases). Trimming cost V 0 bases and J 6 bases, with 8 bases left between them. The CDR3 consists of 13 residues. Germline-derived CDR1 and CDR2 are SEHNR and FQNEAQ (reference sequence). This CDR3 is CASSLALGAEAFF. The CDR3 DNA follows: TGTGCCAGCAGCTTAGCGCTGGGGGCTGAAGCTTTCTTT.

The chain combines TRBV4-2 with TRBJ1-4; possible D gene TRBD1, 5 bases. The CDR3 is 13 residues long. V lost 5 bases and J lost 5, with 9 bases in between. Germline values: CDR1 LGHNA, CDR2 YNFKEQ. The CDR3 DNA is TGTGCCAGCAGCTACACAGGAAATGAAAAACTGTTTTTT. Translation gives CASSYTGNEKLFF.

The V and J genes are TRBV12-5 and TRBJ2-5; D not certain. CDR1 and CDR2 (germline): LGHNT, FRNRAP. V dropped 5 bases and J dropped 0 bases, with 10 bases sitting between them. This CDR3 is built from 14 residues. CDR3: CASGLGRNQETQYF. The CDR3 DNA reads TGTGCTAGTGGTCTCGGACGGAACCAAGAGACCCAGTACTTC. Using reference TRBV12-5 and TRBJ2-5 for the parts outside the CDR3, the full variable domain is DARVTQTPRHKVTEMGQEVTMRCQPILGHNTVFWYRQTMMQGLELLAYFRNRAPLDDSGMPKDRFSAEMPDATLATLKIQPSEPRDSAVYFCASGLGRNQETQYFGPGTRLLVL.

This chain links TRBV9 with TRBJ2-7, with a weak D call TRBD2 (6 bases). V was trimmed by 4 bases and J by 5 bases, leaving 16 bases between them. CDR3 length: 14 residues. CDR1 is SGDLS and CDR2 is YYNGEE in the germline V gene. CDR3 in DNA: TGTGCCAGCAGCCCGCAGGAGGGTGTGCACGAGCAGTACTTC. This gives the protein CASSPQEGVHEQYF.

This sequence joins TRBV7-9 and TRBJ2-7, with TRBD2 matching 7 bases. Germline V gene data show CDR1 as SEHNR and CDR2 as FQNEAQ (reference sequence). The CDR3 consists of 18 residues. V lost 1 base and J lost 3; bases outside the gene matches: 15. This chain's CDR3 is CASSLGLPGGTTFYEQYF. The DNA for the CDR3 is TGTGCCAGCAGCTTAGGGCTCCCTGGAGGGACTACTTTCTACGAGCAGTACTTC.

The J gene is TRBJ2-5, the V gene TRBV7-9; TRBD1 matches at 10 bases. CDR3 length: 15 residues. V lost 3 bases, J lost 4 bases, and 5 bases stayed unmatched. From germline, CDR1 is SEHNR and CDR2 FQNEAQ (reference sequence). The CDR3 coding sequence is TGTGCCAGCAGCTTTGACAGGGGGCGTGGAGAGACCCAGTACTTC. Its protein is CASSFDRGRGETQYF.

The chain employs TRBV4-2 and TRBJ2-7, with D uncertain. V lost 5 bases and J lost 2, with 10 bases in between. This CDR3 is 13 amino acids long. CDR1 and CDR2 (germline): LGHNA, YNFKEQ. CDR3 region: CASSLTYTYEQYF. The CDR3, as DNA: TGTGCCAGCAGCTTGACGTATACCTACGAGCAGTACTTC.

The chain's CDR3 is CASSLGPGPGGNNEKLFF. The CDR3 DNA is TGTGCCAGCAGCTTAGGGCCCGGGCCGGGGGGGAATAATGAAAAACTGTTTTTT. V and J are TRBV13 and TRBJ1-4, with D tentatively TRBD1 (5 bases). CDR1 and CDR2 (germline): PRHDT, FYEKMQ (reference sequence). The CDR3 covers 18 residues. V dropped 0 bases and J dropped 4 bases, with 18 bases sitting between them.